These 29 T cell receptor beta chains were sequenced from one sample in a study of technical replicates of blood from a handful of donors. Repertoires were generated with immunoSEQ multiplex PCR, while TCRdb's copy carries only in-frame clones and drops some. The sample lists approximately 70,000 clones; roughly 91% were seen once. Sequenced input: T cells isolated from PBMCs. Source of these receptors: a human donor in good health. Some clones in this sample may be carry-over from other donors' samples.

This clone was detected once. The chain couples TRBV19 to TRBJ2-1; TRBD1 matches at 10 bases. There are 16 residues in the CDR3. V lost 5 bases, J lost 6 bases, and 10 bases stayed unmatched. The germline CDR1 and CDR2 sequences are LNHDA and SQIVND (reference sequence). Written as DNA, the CDR3 is TGTGCCAGTAGTGACCCCCGGGACAGGGGAAGCAATGAGCAGTTCTTC. It specifies CASSDPRDRGSNEQFF.

The V and J genes are TRBV11-2 and TRBJ2-5, with TRBD1 matching 10 bases. CDR1 is SGHAT, CDR2 FQNNGV, per germline. The J segment lost 7 bases and the V segment lost 5 bases, leaving 19 bases of the junction unmatched. The CDR3 is 18 amino acids. The CDR3 loop reads CASSTRSADRGYRGTQYF. The CDR3 coding sequence is TGTGCCAGCAGCACCAGAAGTGCGGACAGGGGGTATCGGGGGACCCAGTACTTC.

The rearrangement uses TRBV5-1 and TRBJ1-5, with a tentative D call TRBD1 (6 bases). This CDR3 has 15 residues. The ends were cut back, 5 bases at V and 1 base at J, with 13 bases in the middle. Looked up from germline, CDR1 is SGHRS and CDR2 is YFSETQ. CDR3 amino acids: CASSLRGYSNQPQHF. CDR3 DNA sequence: TGCGCCAGCAGTCTCAGGGGCTACAGCAATCAGCCCCAGCATTTT.

The chain couples TRBV7-2 to TRBJ2-1, with TRBD2 matching 7 bases. The V gene end was trimmed by 1 base and the J gene end by 6 bases; junction bases not matched to a gene: 6. This CDR3 contains 15 residues. Per germline, CDR1 SGHTA and CDR2 FQGNSA. The CDR3 sequence is CASSLGAGAPNEQFF. DNA of the CDR3: TGTGCCAGCAGCTTAGGTGCGGGAGCCCCCAATGAGCAGTTCTTC.

The chain recombines TRBV5-1 with TRBJ1-5; 8 nucleotides match TRBD1. Germline V gives CDR1 SGHRS, CDR2 YFSETQ. Trimming cost V 4 bases and J 2 bases; bases outside gene matches: 5. CDR3 size: 15 residues. In DNA form, the CDR3 reads TGCGCCAGCAGCCAGGGGGGACAGGGCAATCAGCCCCAGCATTTT. This codes for CASSQGGQGNQPQHF.

The V and J genes are TRBV11-2 and TRBJ2-1; 8 nucleotides agree with TRBD2. V shed 0 bases, J shed 4 bases, and the junction held 5 bases outside the gene matches. Germline V CDR1 and CDR2: SGHAT, FQNNGV. The CDR3 runs to 16 residues. The CDR3 region is CASSLEGAGEYNEQFF. CDR3 coding DNA: TGTGCCAGCAGCTTAGAAGGAGCGGGGGAGTACAATGAGCAGTTCTTC.

This CDR3 is CASSVGQGAEKLFF. CDR3 DNA sequence: TGTGCCAGCAGCGTGGGACAGGGGGCTGAAAAACTGTTTTTT. This chain uses TRBV9 with TRBJ1-4, with 12 bases fitting TRBD1. CDR1 and CDR2 (germline): SGDLS, YYNGEE. The V and J ends lost 2 bases and 7 bases, in that order; junction bases with no gene match: 0. The CDR3 has 14 residues.

The rearrangement links TRBV29-1 to TRBJ2-5, with TRBD1 identical over 7 bases. The CDR3 has 13 residues. With 7 bases clipped from V and 0 bases from J, the junction kept 5 bases outside the gene matches. From germline, CDR1 is SQVTM and CDR2 ANQGSEA. The CDR3 sequence: CSALDRDQETQYF. The CDR3 DNA reads TGCAGCGCTTTAGACAGGGACCAAGAGACCCAGTACTTC.

In its sample, this clone was seen once. This sequence joins TRBV11-3 and TRBJ1-4, with 9 bases identical to TRBD1. V lost 5 bases to trimming and J lost 8 bases; unmatched junction nucleotides: 6. The CDR3 extends over 14 amino acids. The germline V gene has CDR1 SGHNT and CDR2 YENEEA. CDR3 amino acids: CASSRGQGNEKLFF. CDR3 DNA: TGTGCCAGCAGCCGCGGACAGGGGAACGAAAAACTGTTTTTT. The full variable domain, in which reference TRBV11-3 and TRBJ1-4 provide the parts outside the CDR3, is EAGVVQSPRYKIIEKKQPVAFWCNPISGHNTLYWYLQNLGQGPELLIRYENEEAVDDSQLPKDRFSAERLKGVDSTLKIQPAELGDSAVYLCASSRGQGNEKLFFGSGTQLSVL.

The V call is TRBV7-9, the J call TRBJ2-5, with D unclear. Trimming stripped 5 bases from V and 5 bases from J, with 9 bases between. The CDR3 runs to 12 residues. Germline CDR1 and CDR2: SEHNR and FQNEAQ (reference sequence). The CDR3 is CASSLLFETQYF. The CDR3 nucleotides are TGTGCCAGCAGCCTCCTGTTCGAGACCCAGTACTTC.

This clone was recorded only once. The rearrangement links TRBV11-3 to TRBJ1-1; tentative D call: TRBD1 (6 bases). The CDR3 sequence is 14 residues long. V lost 3 bases to trimming and J lost 0 bases, with 8 bases between them. The germline gives CDR1 SGHNT, CDR2 YENEEA. The CDR3 sequence: CASSLPGVNTEAFF. In nucleotides, the CDR3 is TGTGCCAGCAGCTTGCCAGGGGTGAACACTGAAGCTTTCTTT.

V gene TRBV4-1 combines with J gene TRBJ2-7, with D hard to call. Per the germline V gene, CDR1 is MGHRA and CDR2 is YSYEKL. The CDR3 is made up of 15 amino acids. The V gene lost 1 base and the J gene lost 1 base, with 11 bases spanning the gap. CDR3 sequence (DNA): TGCGCCAGCAGCCAAGCGGCGGTTCCGTCCTACGAGCAGTACTTC. Its translation: CASSQAAVPSYEQYF.

The chain combines TRBV7-9 with TRBJ2-7; D remains unclear. This CDR3 is 12 amino acids long. The V end was cut by 7 bases, the J end by 5 bases, with 12 bases between. Germline CDR1 SEHNR, CDR2 FQNEAQ (reference sequence). CDR3 nucleotide sequence: TGTGCCAGCAATGGGCAGAATGACGAGCAGTACTTC. This encodes CASNGQNDEQYF. The full variable domain, completed using reference TRBV7-9 and TRBJ2-7, is DTGVSQNPRHKITKRGQNVTFRCDPISEHNRLYWYRQTLGQGPEFLTYFQNEAQLEKSRLLSDRFSAERPKGSFSTLEIQRTEQGDSAMYLCASNGQNDEQYFGPGTRLTVT.

This sequence joins TRBV19 and TRBJ1-1, with D possibly matching TRBD1 (5 bases). This CDR3 has 13 residues. Trimming left V 9 bases short and J 1 base short, with 12 bases between. Germline CDR1 reads LNHDA; CDR2 reads SQIVND (reference sequence). CDR3 amino acids: CASNGGGNTEAFF. The CDR3 region has the DNA TGTGCCAGCAATGGGGGGGGGAACACTGAAGCTTTCTTT.

V gene TRBV14 combines with J gene TRBJ1-2, with 7 bases matching TRBD1. This CDR3 comprises 15 residues. CDR1 is SGHDN and CDR2 is FVKESK in the germline V gene. V lost 1 base to trimming and J lost 7 bases; unmatched junction nucleotides: 9. CDR3 nucleotide sequence: TGTGCCAGCAGCCAAGGGGGGGACAGCTATTTTGGCTACACCTTC. Amino acids: CASSQGGDSYFGYTF.

The V and J genes are TRBV6-5 and TRBJ2-7; TRBD2 matches 8 bases. V gave up 2 bases and J gave up 0 bases; unmatched junction bases: 3. CDR1 is MNHEY and CDR2 is SVGAGI in the germline V gene. The CDR3 has 15 amino acids. For the CDR3, the DNA is TGTGCCAGCAGTTACGACCTAGCGGGCTCCTACGAGCAGTACTTC. It codes for CASSYDLAGSYEQYF.

This clone was observed a handful of times. The rearrangement uses TRBV4-1 and TRBJ1-1; TRBD1 matches at 9 bases. Germline trimming cut 4 bases from V and 11 bases from J; bases unmatched to any gene: 2. The V gene's germline CDR1 is MGHRA and CDR2 YSYEKL. The CDR3 consists of 11 residues. CDR3 amino acids: CASSPGTGAFF. The CDR3 coding sequence is TGCGCCAGCAGCCCCGGGACAGGGGCTTTCTTT.

This chain connects TRBV7-9 to TRBJ1-5, with D possibly TRBD1 on 6 matching bases. Germline CDR1 reads SEHNR; CDR2 reads FQNEAQ (reference sequence). The V and J ends lost 4 bases and 3 bases respectively, with 10 bases between them. The CDR3 length is 14 residues. The CDR3 sequence: CASSWGGPNQPQHF. As DNA, the CDR3 is TGTGCCAGCAGCTGGGGGGGGCCCAATCAGCCCCAGCATTTT.

The gene calls are TRBV6-1 and TRBJ2-7; no definite D call. The CDR3 runs 15 residues. Germline V gene lookup returns CDR1 MNHNS and CDR2 SASEGT. V was trimmed by 3 bases and J by 1 base, leaving 13 bases between them. This chain's CDR3 is CASSEGYAFSYEQYF. For the CDR3, the DNA is TGTGCCAGCAGTGAGGGCTACGCATTTTCCTACGAGCAGTACTTC.

This chain connects TRBV29-1 to TRBJ2-1, with D perhaps matching TRBD2 (5 bases). Trimming stripped 3 bases from V and 9 bases from J, with 15 bases between. CDR3 length: 13 amino acids. Germline loops: CDR1 SQVTM, CDR2 ANQGSEA. The DNA for the CDR3 is TGCAGCGTTGAGTTCGGGATTGCAAGTGAGCAGTTCTTC. Translated, it gives CSVEFGIASEQFF.

The CDR3 sequence is CASSLTQGAAVEAFF. CDR3 DNA: TGTGCCAGCAGCCTCACCCAGGGGGCTGCAGTTGAAGCTTTCTTT. The V gene is TRBV11-1, the J gene TRBJ1-1; TRBD1 matches at 8 bases. The germline CDR1 and CDR2 sequences are SGHAT and FQDESV (reference sequence). This CDR3 contains 15 residues. V trimming: 5 bases; J trimming: 7 bases; junction bases outside the gene matches: 12.

V and J are TRBV2 and TRBJ1-5; D is unclear. Germline-derived CDR1 and CDR2 are SNHLY and FYNNEI. The CDR3 covers 14 residues. Trimming took 3 bases from V and 4 from J, leaving 10 bases between them. CDR3 sequence: CASSDFDGNQPQHF. The CDR3, as DNA: TGTGCCAGCAGTGACTTTGACGGGAATCAGCCCCAGCATTTT. Drawing the rest from reference TRBV2 and TRBJ1-5, the complete variable domain is EPEVTQTPSHQVTQMGQEVILRCVPISNHLYFYWYRQILGQKVEFLVSFYNNEISEKSEIFDDQFSVERPDGSNFTLKIRSTKLEDSAMYFCASSDFDGNQPQHFGDGTRLSIL.

The rearrangement joins TRBV5-6 to TRBJ2-7, with D possibly TRBD2 on 6 matching bases. The CDR3 consists of 13 residues. V was pared by 0 bases and J by 7 bases, with 11 bases between. Germline V CDR1 and CDR2: SGHDT, YYEEEE. CDR3 amino acids: CASSLASAGEQYF. CDR3 sequence (DNA): TGTGCCAGCAGCTTGGCCTCTGCGGGGGAGCAGTACTTC.

The V gene is TRBV6-5, the J gene TRBJ2-1; 9 bases line up with TRBD1. Losses at the gene ends were 2 bases for V and 8 bases for J; bases not matched to a gene: 4. CDR3 length equals 14 residues. Germline V CDR1 and CDR2: MNHEY, SVGAGI. As DNA, the CDR3 is TGTGCCAGCAGTTACCGGGACAGGGTCTATGAGCAGTTCTTC. It yields the protein CASSYRDRVYEQFF.

This clone was seen a handful of times. This sequence joins TRBV2 and TRBJ1-1, with D possibly matching TRBD1 (5 bases). This CDR3 is 14 amino acids long. Per the germline V gene, CDR1 is SNHLY and CDR2 is FYNNEI. V was clipped by 2 bases and J by 4 bases, with 11 bases between them. The CDR3 loop reads CASSEYQGGTEAFF. The CDR3 DNA is TGTGCCAGCAGTGAATATCAGGGAGGCACTGAAGCTTTCTTT. Supplemented by reference TRBV2 and TRBJ1-1, the full variable domain reads EPEVTQTPSHQVTQMGQEVILRCVPISNHLYFYWYRQILGQKVEFLVSFYNNEISEKSEIFDDQFSVERPDGSNFTLKIRSTKLEDSAMYFCASSEYQGGTEAFFGQGTRLTVV.

The chain couples TRBV28 to TRBJ1-4; weak D call: TRBD1 (6 bases). From germline, CDR1 is MDHEN and CDR2 SYDVKM. Trimming took off 11 bases at V and 8 bases at J, with 18 bases between the two ends. CDR3 length: 13 residues. CDR3 residues: CAAEAGAGEKLFF. In DNA form, the CDR3 reads TGTGCCGCCGAAGCGGGGGCTGGGGAAAAACTGTTTTTT.

This CDR3 reads CASSLVYLQGPDTQYF. CDR3 DNA: TGTGCCAGTAGTCTAGTCTATCTGCAGGGTCCAGATACGCAGTATTTT. The chain links TRBV19 to TRBJ2-3, with TRBD1 as a possible D gene (5 bases). The CDR3 runs to 16 residues. With 5 bases removed from V and 4 bases from J, the gap between germline ends came to 19 bases. CDR1 and CDR2 from the germline V gene are LNHDA and SQIVND (reference sequence).

In its sample, this clone was seen once. V gene TRBV2 combines with J gene TRBJ2-2; possible D gene TRBD1, 6 bases. Germline values: CDR1 SNHLY, CDR2 FYNNEI. CDR3 length: 13 amino acids. The V gene lost 4 bases and the J gene lost 6 bases, with 9 bases spanning the gap. The CDR3 spells CASSATGPGELFF. CDR3 coding DNA: TGTGCCAGCAGTGCGACAGGCCCCGGGGAGCTGTTTTTT.

The CDR3 protein is CASSLWGQGSLSTDTQYF. The CDR3 bases are TGTGCCAGCAGTTTATGGGGACAGGGATCTCTCAGCACAGATACGCAGTATTTT. The chain has TRBV28 and TRBJ2-3, with 9 bases aligning to TRBD1. CDR3 length: 18 amino acids. From germline, CDR1 is MDHEN and CDR2 SYDVKM. With 0 bases clipped from V and 0 bases from J, the junction kept 7 bases outside the gene matches.